This section outlines one TCR beta chain sequence together with its context. These data originate in a study of OX40 agonist ivuxolimab in advanced cancers. Study summary: Antecedent anti-PD-1, anti-PD-L1 or anti-CTLA-4 therapy was permissible, with about 40% having received some.

The protocol was immunoSEQ multiplex PCR, while the TCRdb copy is restricted to in-frame clones and leaves out a portion. The repertoire holds over 60,000 clones, with approximately 89% as singletons. Trimming removed 0 bases at V and 5 bases at J, with 20 bases between. The CDR3 is made up of 18 amino acids. Germline CDR1 LNHNV, CDR2 YYDKDF (reference sequence). The receptor was derived from an adult with an advanced solid tumor such as melanoma, head and neck, liver or kidney cancer. V gene TRBV15 combines with J gene TRBJ2-1, with D tentatively TRBD2 (6 bases). The material was CD4+ or CD8+ T cells sorted from blood, obtained in a trial of the OX40 agonist ivuxolimab. The CDR3 loop reads CATSRERGSFWQHNEQFF. In DNA, the CDR3 is TGTGCCACCAGCAGAGAGCGGGGATCCTTTTGGCAACACAATGAGCAGTTCTTC.